This T cell receptor (beta chain) is drawn from a study of PD-L1 blockade in urothelial cancer. Study-level points and caveats: Below-median pretreatment blood TCR clonality was associated with improved progression-free and overall survival.

This sample's time point: pretreatment peripheral blood. This clone was counted a single time. Its antigen is unknown. V lost 0 bases and J 2 bases, leaving 14 bases between the germline ends. The CDR3 sequence is 16 residues long. Germline V gene data show CDR1 as SGHRS and CDR2 as YFSETQ. Libraries were prepared by immunoSEQ multiplex PCR; TCRdb keeps only in-frame clonotypes and omits some of them. Found here are around 100,000 clones, around 89% of them singletons; the top ten hold around 1.7%. This specimen was PBMCs, taken around atezolizumab (anti-PD-L1) treatment. The source is a man in his 60s with urothelial cancer. The chain has TRBV5-1 and TRBJ2-5; TRBD2 is a possible D gene (7 bases). CDR3 nucleotide sequence: TGCGCCAGCAGCTTGGTTGGCGGGGGCGTACAAGAGACCCAGTACTTC. Amino acids: CASSLVGGGVQETQYF.